This T cell receptor beta chain was captured in a study of control samples from healthy donors and cancer patients. Using immunoSEQ multiplex PCR, the repertoire was profiled, and TCRdb retains in-frame clones only, with some absent. The sample includes fewer than 500,000 clones, around 90% of them seen just once. With 0 bases removed from V and 5 bases from J, the gap between germline ends came to 4 bases. This CDR3 is 12 amino acids long. Per the germline V gene, CDR1 is LGHDT and CDR2 is YNNKEL (reference sequence). This chain links TRBV3-1 (or the pseudogene TRBV3-2) with TRBJ1-2; D remains ambiguous. The source is a man aged 40-49 years with head and neck cancer. The sequenced material came from PBMCs. The CDR3 DNA sequence: TGTGCCAGCAGCCAAGACCTTTATGGCTACACCTTC. Its protein product is CASSQDLYGYTF.